This T cell receptor beta chain is from a study of T cells in Graves' hyperthyroidism and ophthalmopathy. This sample holds PBMCs from roughly 10 ml fresh peripheral blood. The CDR3 consists of 16 residues. The germline V gene has CDR1 DFQATT and CDR2 SNEGSKA (reference sequence). V gave up 1 base and J gave up 5 bases; unmatched junction bases: 11. Regions amplified from RNA transcripts were the TCR beta CDR3 regions. Primed by the HTBI set, a first-round RT-PCR was run on the TCR CDR3. TCRdb analysed the multiplex PCR reads with MiXCR anew, one entry per CDR3 protein. The table has approximately 300,000 distinct CDR3 sequences, over 15% seen once.

Material: blood. The TCR originated in a woman in her fifties or sixties with Graves' ophthalmopathy. This chain links TRBV20-1 with TRBJ2-4; TRBD2 aligns across 7 bases. The CDR3 DNA is TGCAGTGCTAGAGTTCCATTGGGGGGGGGGGAAAACATTCAGTACTTC. Protein: CSARVPLGGGENIQYF.